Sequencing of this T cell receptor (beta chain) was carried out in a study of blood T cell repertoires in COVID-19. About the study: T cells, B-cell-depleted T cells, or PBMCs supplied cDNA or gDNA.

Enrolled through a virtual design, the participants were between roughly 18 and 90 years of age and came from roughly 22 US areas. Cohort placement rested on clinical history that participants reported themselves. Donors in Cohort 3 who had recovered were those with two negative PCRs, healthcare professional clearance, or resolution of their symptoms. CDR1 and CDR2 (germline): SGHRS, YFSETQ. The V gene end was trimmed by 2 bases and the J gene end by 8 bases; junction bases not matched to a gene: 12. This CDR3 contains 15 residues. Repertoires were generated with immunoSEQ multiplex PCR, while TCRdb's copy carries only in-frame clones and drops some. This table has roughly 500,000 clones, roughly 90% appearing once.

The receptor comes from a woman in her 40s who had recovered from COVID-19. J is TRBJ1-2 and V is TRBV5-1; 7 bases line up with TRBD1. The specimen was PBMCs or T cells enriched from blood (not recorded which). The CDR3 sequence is CASSFAGTDFGGYTF. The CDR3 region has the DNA TGCGCCAGCAGCTTTGCCGGGACAGACTTCGGCGGCTACACCTTC.